The 7 T cell receptor beta chains below all came from one sample that was sequenced in a study of T cell responses to AZD1222 COVID-19 vaccine. Measured with immunoSEQ multiplex PCR; TCRdb has only the in-frame clones, and not every one. The sample shows roughly 50,000 clones, just over 85% of them seen only once. The source was peripheral blood, collected 28 days after the second AZD1222 dose. Receptors were obtained from an adult who received the AZD1222 COVID-19 vaccine.

The V and J genes are TRBV7-9 and TRBJ2-7, with TRBD2 identical over 11 bases. The CDR3 totals 16 residues. The trim removed 2 bases at V and 3 bases at J, leaving 6 bases unmatched. Germline V lookup: CDR1 SEHNR, CDR2 FQNEAQ (reference sequence). This chain's CDR3 is CASSLTLAGGLYEQYF. CDR3 sequence (DNA): TGTGCCAGCAGCTTAACCCTAGCGGGAGGCCTCTACGAGCAGTACTTC.

The V call is TRBV14, the J call TRBJ2-7; no definite D call. Germline CDR1 reads SGHDN; CDR2 reads FVKESK. The CDR3 sequence is 16 residues long. V shed 1 base and J shed 3 bases, with 16 bases lying between them. This chain's CDR3 is CASSQGFYRNGYEQYF. DNA of the CDR3: TGTGCCAGCAGCCAAGGATTCTATCGGAACGGCTACGAGCAGTACTTC. Based on the CDR3 plus reference TRBV14 and TRBJ2-7, the full variable domain is EAGVTQFPSHSVIEKGQTVTLRCDPISGHDNLYWYRRVMGKEIKFLLHFVKESKQDESGMPNNRFLAERTGGTYSTLKVQPAELEDSGVYFCASSQGFYRNGYEQYFGPGTRLTVT.

This clone occurred once. The chain is built from TRBV7-9 and TRBJ2-5; TRBD2 matches 13 bases. Per the germline V gene, CDR1 is SEHNR and CDR2 is FQNEAQ (reference sequence). The CDR3 extends over 16 amino acids. Trimming removed 5 bases from V and 5 bases from J; junction bases left unmatched: 8. The CDR3 spells CASSHTGTSGMETQYF. The CDR3 region has the DNA TGTGCCAGCAGCCATACCGGGACTAGCGGGATGGAGACCCAGTACTTC.

This chain joins TRBV6-2 or TRBV6-3 and TRBJ2-7, with 11 bases aligning to TRBD1. There are 16 residues in the CDR3. V was clipped by 5 bases and J by 3 bases; unmatched bases: 9. The germline CDR1 and CDR2 sequences are MNHEY and SVGEGT. CDR3 DNA: TGTGCCAGCAGTCCCCGGGACAGGGGGTTCGTCTACGAGCAGTACTTC. This translates into CASSPRDRGFVYEQYF.

In nucleotides, the CDR3 is TGTGCCACCAGTGACAGAGATAGCAATCAGCCCCAGCATTTT. It translates to CATSDRDSNQPQHF. The chain is built from TRBV24-1 and TRBJ1-5; D ambiguous. The V gene's germline CDR1 is KGHDR and CDR2 SFDVKD. This CDR3 spans 14 amino acids. V was trimmed by 4 bases and J by 0 bases, leaving 6 bases between them.

J is TRBJ2-7 and V is TRBV11-2; D call uncertain. The ends were cut back, 4 bases at V and 2 bases at J, with 9 bases in the middle. Germline V gene data show CDR1 as SGHAT and CDR2 as FQNNGV. The CDR3 spans 13 residues. The CDR3: CASSSLPPYEQYF. CDR3 sequence (DNA): TGTGCCAGCAGCTCTCTCCCCCCCTACGAGCAGTACTTC.

The chain employs TRBV3-1 (or the pseudogene TRBV3-2) and TRBJ1-1, with unresolved D. Trimming pared 3 bases from V and 4 bases from J, leaving 15 bases between. CDR3 length equals 15 residues. Germline assignment: CDR1 LGHDT and CDR2 YNNKEL (reference sequence). CDR3 DNA sequence: TGTGCCAGCAGCCAGACCGGCCTCCGTACCACTGAAGCTTTCTTT. Protein sequence: CASSQTGLRTTEAFF.